The entry that follows covers one TCR beta chain sequence. V lost 4 bases, J lost 5 bases, and 14 bases lay in between. Per germline, CDR1 LNHDA and CDR2 SQIVND (reference sequence). The CDR3 contains 14 residues. Assay: immunoSEQ multiplex PCR; the TCRdb copy retains only in-frame clones and omits some. This table holds approximately 60,000 clones, approximately 90% found once. The sample originates from a study of T cell changes during pregnancy in multiple sclerosis. The chain combines TRBV19 with TRBJ1-1; tentatively, D is TRBD1 (6 bases). The source of this sequence is a female donor in good health, enrolled as a control in a pregnancy study. The material sequenced was peripheral blood, taken after pregnancy. Written as DNA, the CDR3 is TGTGCCAGTAGTAAAGGGGGGCGGGGGACTGAAGCTTTCTTT. This gives the protein CASSKGGRGTEAFF.